This T cell receptor beta chain was identified in a study of cytomegalovirus exposure and HLA in healthy donors. Notes on this clone: Antigen unknown.

Study results and limitations: Researchers reported that a few CMV-associated chains were confirmed in vitro as CMV antigen-specific.

Use of 60 Vbeta and 13 Jbeta primers characterized the PCR. The repertoire was sequenced with immunoSEQ multiplex PCR; TCRdb's copy has only in-frame clones and lacks some. The sample yields approximately 190,000 clones, around 75% seen once. The sequencing sample was made of PBMCs. The receptor was derived from a man between 40 and 49 years old in good health and CMV-seropositive.

CDR3 region: CASSLGDRAADTQYF. The DNA of the CDR3 is TGTGCCAGCAGCTTGGGGGACAGGGCCGCAGATACGCAGTATTTT. The chain employs TRBV11-3 and TRBJ2-3, with 9 bases that match TRBD1. This CDR3 comprises 15 residues. Germline V lookup: CDR1 SGHNT, CDR2 YENEEA. V shed 3 bases and J 4 bases; nucleotides not matched to a gene: 5.